The following is a T cell receptor beta chain sequence with its context. Its target is not known. CDR1 is KGHSH, CDR2 LQKENI, per germline. V was clipped by 8 bases and J by 4 bases, with 15 bases between them. This CDR3 has 13 amino acids. The data were taken from a study of shared clonotypes between healthy human individuals. General observations from the study: Several donors held around 5% of naive CD4 clonotypes in common.

Template for every sorted-subset replicate PCR totaled roughly 200 ng DNA, approximately 30,000 T cell genomes. Repertoires were generated with immunoSEQ multiplex PCR, while TCRdb's copy carries only in-frame clones and drops some. Here the sample spans approximately 1.5 million clones, 95% to 99% being singletons. Material for sequencing was naive CD4+ T cells sorted from blood. The sample's subset: CD45RA+ positively selected. This TCR was sampled from a man aged 25-45 years in good health. The rearrangement links TRBV18 to TRBJ2-7; D not certain. CDR3 sequence: CASTMLERYEQYF. DNA for the CDR3: TGTGCCAGCACGATGCTAGAGAGATACGAGCAGTACTTC.